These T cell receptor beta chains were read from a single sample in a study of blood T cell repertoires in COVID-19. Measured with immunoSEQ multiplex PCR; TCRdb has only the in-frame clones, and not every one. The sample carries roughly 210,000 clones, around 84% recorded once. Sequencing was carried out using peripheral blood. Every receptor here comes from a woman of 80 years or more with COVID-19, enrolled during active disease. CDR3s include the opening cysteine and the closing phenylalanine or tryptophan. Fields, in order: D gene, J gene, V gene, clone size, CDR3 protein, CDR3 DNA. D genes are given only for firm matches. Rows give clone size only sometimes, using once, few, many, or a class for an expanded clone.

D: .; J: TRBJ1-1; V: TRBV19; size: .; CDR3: CASSITGPGAEAFF; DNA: TGTGCCAGTAGTATAACAGGCCCTGGGGCTGAAGCTTTCTTT
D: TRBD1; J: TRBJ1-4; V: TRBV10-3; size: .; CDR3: CAISDGQGTANEKLFF; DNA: TGTGCCATCAGTGATGGACAGGGGACTGCTAATGAAAAACTGTTTTTT
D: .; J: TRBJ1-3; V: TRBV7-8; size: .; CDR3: CASSLASSGNTIYF; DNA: TGTGCCAGCAGCTTAGCGAGCTCTGGAAACACCATATATTTT
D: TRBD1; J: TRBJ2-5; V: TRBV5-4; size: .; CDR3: CASSRGRGKETQYF; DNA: TGTGCCAGCAGCAGGGGGCGAGGAAAAGAGACCCAGTACTTC
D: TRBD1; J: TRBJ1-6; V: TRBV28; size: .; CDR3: CASSPSGQGYNSPLHF; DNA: TGTGCCAGCAGCCCCTCGGGACAGGGCTATAATTCACCCCTCCACTTT
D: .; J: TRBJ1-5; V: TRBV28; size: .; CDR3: CASSLGRGSNQPQHF; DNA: TGTGCCAGCAGTTTGGGCAGGGGTAGCAATCAGCCCCAGCATTTT
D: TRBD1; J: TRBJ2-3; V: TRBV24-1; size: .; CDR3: CATSDPTGGATDTQYF; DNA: TGTGCCACCAGTGATCCGACAGGGGGCGCGACAGATACGCAGTATTTT
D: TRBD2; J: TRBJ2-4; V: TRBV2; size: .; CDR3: CASSGTSKMEYF; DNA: TGTGCCAGCAGCGGGACTAGCAAGATGGAGTACTTC
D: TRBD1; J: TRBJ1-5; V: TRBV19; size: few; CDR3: CASSMEQGRNQPQHF; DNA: TGTGCCAGTAGTATGGAACAGGGGAGAAATCAGCCCCAGCATTTT
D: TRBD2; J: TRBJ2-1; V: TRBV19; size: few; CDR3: CASRAPLAGVSNEQFF; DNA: TGTGCCAGTAGGGCCCCCCTAGCGGGGGTGTCCAATGAGCAGTTCTTC
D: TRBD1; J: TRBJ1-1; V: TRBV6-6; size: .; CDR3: CASRSDRVNTEAFF; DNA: TGTGCCAGCCGAAGTGACAGGGTGAACACTGAAGCTTTCTTT
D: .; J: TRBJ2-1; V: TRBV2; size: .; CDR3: CATHSTPQGRYNEQFF; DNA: TGTGCCACTCACTCAACCCCCCAGGGGCGATACAATGAGCAGTTCTTC
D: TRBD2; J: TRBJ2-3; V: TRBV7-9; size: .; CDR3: CASSLTSATDTQYF; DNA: TGTGCCAGCAGCTTAACTAGCGCCACAGATACGCAGTATTTT
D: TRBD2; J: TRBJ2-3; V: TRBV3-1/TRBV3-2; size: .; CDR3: CASRYETSGGPHRLQYF; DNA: TGTGCCAGCAGATACGAGACTAGCGGGGGCCCCCACCGGTTGCAGTATTTT
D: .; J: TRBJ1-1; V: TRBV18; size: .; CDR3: CASSRREGTEAFF; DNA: TGTGCCAGCTCTCGACGGGAGGGGACTGAAGCTTTCTTT
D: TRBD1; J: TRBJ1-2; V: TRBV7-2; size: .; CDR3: CASSLARTGYGYTF; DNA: TGTGCCAGCAGCTTAGCTCGGACAGGGTATGGCTACACCTTC
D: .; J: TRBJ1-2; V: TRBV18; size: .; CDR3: CASSPPNSPGYGYTF; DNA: TGTGCCAGCTCACCACCGAATTCACCGGGCTATGGCTACACCTTC
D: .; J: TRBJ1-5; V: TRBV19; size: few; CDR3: CASVTGGVSNQPQHF; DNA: TGTGCCAGTGTGACGGGAGGGGTGAGCAATCAGCCCCAGCATTTT
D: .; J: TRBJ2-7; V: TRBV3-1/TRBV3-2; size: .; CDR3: CASSYDRNEQYF; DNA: TGTGCCAGCAGCTATGACAGGAACGAGCAGTACTTC
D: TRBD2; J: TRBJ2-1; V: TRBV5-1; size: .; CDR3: CASSPGLAGLYNEQFF; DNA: TGCGCCAGCAGCCCCGGACTAGCGGGGCTCTACAATGAGCAGTTCTTC
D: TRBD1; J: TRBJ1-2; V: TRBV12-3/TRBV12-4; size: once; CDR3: CASSLAGTGAGTF; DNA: TGTGCCAGCAGTTTAGCGGGGACAGGGGCGGGAACCTTC
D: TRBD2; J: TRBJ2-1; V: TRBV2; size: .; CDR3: CASSSGGRGEQFF; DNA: TGTGCCAGCAGTTCGGGGGGGCGAGGTGAGCAGTTCTTC
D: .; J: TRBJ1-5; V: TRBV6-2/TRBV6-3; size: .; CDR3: CASSYSKTQPSNQPQHF; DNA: TGTGCCAGCAGTTACTCGAAGACACAGCCTAGCAATCAGCCCCAGCATTTT
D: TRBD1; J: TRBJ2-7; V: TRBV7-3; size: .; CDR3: CASSPGGTGTYEQYF; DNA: TGTGCCAGCAGCCCAGGAGGGACAGGGACCTACGAGCAGTACTTC
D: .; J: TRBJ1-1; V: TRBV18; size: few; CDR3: CASSPQGRNTEAFF; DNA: TGTGCCAGCTCACCCCAGGGGAGAAACACTGAAGCTTTCTTT
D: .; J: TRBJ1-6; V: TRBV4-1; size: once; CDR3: CASSQVQGGSPLHF; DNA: TGCGCCAGCAGCCAAGTCCAGGGAGGGTCACCCCTCCACTTT
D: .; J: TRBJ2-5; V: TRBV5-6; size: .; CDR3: CASSSRTVLGETQYF; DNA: TGTGCCAGCAGCTCACGGACAGTGCTGGGGGAGACCCAGTACTTC
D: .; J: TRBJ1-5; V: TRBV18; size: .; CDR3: CASSPLGGGNQPQHF; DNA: TGTGCCAGCTCACCACTAGGGGGTGGCAATCAGCCCCAGCATTTT
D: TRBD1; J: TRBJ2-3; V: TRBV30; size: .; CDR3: CAWGQTGESTDTQYF; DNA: TGTGCCTGGGGCCAGACAGGGGAAAGCACAGATACGCAGTATTTT
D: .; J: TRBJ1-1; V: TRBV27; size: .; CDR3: CASSRAGGREAFF; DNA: TGTGCCAGCAGCCGCGCGGGGGGGAGGGAAGCTTTCTTT
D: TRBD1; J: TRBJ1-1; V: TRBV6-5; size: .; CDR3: CASTGQGVTEAFF; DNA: TGTGCCAGCACTGGACAGGGGGTCACTGAAGCTTTCTTT
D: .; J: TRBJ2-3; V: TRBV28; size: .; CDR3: CASRRDLDTDTQYF; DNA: TGTGCCAGCAGGAGGGACTTGGACACAGATACGCAGTATTTT